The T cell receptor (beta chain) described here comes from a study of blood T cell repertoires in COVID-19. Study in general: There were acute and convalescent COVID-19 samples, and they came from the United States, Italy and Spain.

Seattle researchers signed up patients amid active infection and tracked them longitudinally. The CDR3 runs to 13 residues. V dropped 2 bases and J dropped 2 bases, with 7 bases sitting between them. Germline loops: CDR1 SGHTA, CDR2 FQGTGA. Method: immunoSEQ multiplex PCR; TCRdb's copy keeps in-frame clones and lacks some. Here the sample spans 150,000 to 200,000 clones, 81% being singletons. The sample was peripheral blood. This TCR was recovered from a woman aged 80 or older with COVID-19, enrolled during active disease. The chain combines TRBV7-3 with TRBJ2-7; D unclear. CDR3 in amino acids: CASSLFAAYEQYF. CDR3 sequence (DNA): TGTGCCAGCAGCTTATTCGCAGCCTACGAGCAGTACTTC.